This TCR beta chain was sequenced for a study of T cell changes during pregnancy in multiple sclerosis. Profiled with immunoSEQ multiplex PCR; TCRdb holds only in-frame clones, not every one. The profile shows tens of thousands of clones, roughly 92% of them singletons. The junction had 10 bases not matched to a gene; V was cut back by 8 bases and J by 5 bases. Germline CDR1 reads MDHEN; CDR2 reads SYDVKM. The CDR3 runs 15 residues. The rearrangement joins TRBV28 to TRBJ2-7; 12 bases are shared with TRBD1. The specimen comprised peripheral blood, sampled in the second trimester of pregnancy. This receptor was obtained from a female donor with multiple sclerosis, enrolled in a pregnancy study. The CDR3 reads CASGFYGTGGNEQYF. Written as DNA, the CDR3 is TGTGCCAGCGGATTCTACGGGACAGGGGGCAACGAGCAGTACTTC.